The rows below give T cell receptor beta chains drawn from one sample of a study of OX40 agonist ivuxolimab in advanced cancers. Only in-frame clones appear in the TCRdb table, and some are missing; sequencing was by immunoSEQ multiplex PCR. This sample has approximately 12,000 clones; around 69% occur once, and the top ten carry roughly two fifths. The specimen comprised CD4+ or CD8+ T cells sorted from blood, sampled in a trial of the OX40 agonist ivuxolimab. The receptors originated from an adult with an advanced solid tumor such as melanoma, head and neck, liver or kidney cancer. Each CDR3 is given with its conserved first and last residue. A D gene is named only where the DNA matches it firmly. Clone size is not always given. Where it is, it says once, few, many or a class for expanded clones.

d_gene	len	v_gene	abundance	j_gene	CDR3nt	CDR3aa
TRBD2	13	TRBV6-1	medium-sized	TRBJ2-7	TGTGCCAGCCAAGCGGGAGAGTCCTACGAGCAGTACTTC	CASQAGESYEQYF
TRBD2	18	TRBV7-3	NA	TRBJ2-2	TGTGCCAGCAGCTTAATCAGGACTAGCGGGAAGAACACCGGGGAGCTGTTTTTT	CASSLIRTSGKNTGELFF
NA	12	TRBV29-1	NA	TRBJ2-7	TGCAGCGTCGGGCCAGGGATCGGGGAGCAGTACTTC	CSVGPGIGEQYF
TRBD2	14	TRBV7-8	NA	TRBJ2-7	TGTGCCAGCAGCTTCGGGCAAGCGGGGAACGAGCAGTACTTC	CASSFGQAGNEQYF
TRBD2	16	TRBV5-1	large	TRBJ2-1	TGCGCCAGCAGCGGGCTAGCGGGAGGGGGCTACAATGAGCAGTTCTTC	CASSGLAGGGYNEQFF
TRBD2	16	TRBV15	NA	TRBJ2-3	TGTGCCACCAGCAACCCCGGGACTAGCGTAACAGATACGCAGTATTTT	CATSNPGTSVTDTQYF
TRBD1	17	TRBV7-6	NA	TRBJ1-2	TGTGCCAGCAGCTTCACACCGGGACAGGGGGCGGGATATGGCTACACCTTC	CASSFTPGQGAGYGYTF
NA	16	TRBV12-5	NA	TRBJ2-2	TGTGCTAGTGGTTTGGCCGGGACGGGAAACACCGGGGAGCTGTTTTTT	CASGLAGTGNTGELFF
NA	17	TRBV5-4	NA	TRBJ2-1	TGTGCCTCCCGGGGGAGAGAGTGGGTAGCGGCAGAAGATGAGCAGTTCTTC	CASRGREWVAAEDEQFF
NA	17	TRBV4-2	NA	TRBJ1-5	TGTGCCAGCAGCCAAGAGGGTGGGGGGCAGGAGAGTCAGCCCCAGCATTTT	CASSQEGGGQESQPQHF
TRBD1	14	TRBV28	once	TRBJ1-5	TGTGCCAGCAGTTCCGGGACAGGGTATCAGCCCCAGCATTTT	CASSSGTGYQPQHF
NA	16	TRBV2	NA	TRBJ2-1	TGTGCCAGCAGTGACGGAGCCGGGCGCAGGGGCAATGAGCAGTTCTTC	CASSDGAGRRGNEQFF
TRBD1	14	TRBV11-2	few	TRBJ2-7	TGTGCCAGCAGCTCCAGACAGGGGGAATACGAGCAGTACTTC	CASSSRQGEYEQYF
NA	13	TRBV27	few	TRBJ1-2	TGTGCCAGCAGTGCCCACCTCGGGGATGGCTACACCTTC	CASSAHLGDGYTF
NA	11	TRBV15	NA	TRBJ2-7	TGTGCCACCAGCACCAGGAACGAGCAGTACTTC	CATSTRNEQYF
NA	14	TRBV16	once	TRBJ1-1	TGTGCCAGCAGCCAATCGACAGGAATCGCTGAAGCTTTCTTT	CASSQSTGIAEAFF
NA	14	TRBV5-1	few	TRBJ2-7	TGCGCCAGCCAATCCGGGAACAACTTATACGAGCAGTACTTC	CASQSGNNLYEQYF
NA	14	TRBV6-9	NA	TRBJ2-3	TGTGCCGGCTCACAGCTCTTTAGCACAGATACGCAGTATTTT	CAGSQLFSTDTQYF
NA	14	TRBV6-5	NA	TRBJ1-4	TGTGCCAGCAGTGAACAGATGGAGGGTGAGAAACTGTTTTTT	CASSEQMEGEKLFF
NA	13	TRBV5-5	few	TRBJ1-1	TGTGCCAGCAGCTTCCCCCAGAACACTGAAGCTTTCTTT	CASSFPQNTEAFF
TRBD2	20	TRBV4-2	NA	TRBJ2-7	TGTGCCAGCAGCCAAGCGGCGGGACTAGCGGGAGGGTACTTCTCCTACGAGCAGTACTTC	CASSQAAGLAGGYFSYEQYF
NA	12	TRBV19	once	TRBJ1-1	TGTGCCAGTAGTATCGAGGGTCCTGAAGCTTTCTTT	CASSIEGPEAFF
TRBD1	13	TRBV28	NA	TRBJ1-2	TGTGCCAGCCTCGGACAGGCGAACTATGGCTACACCTTC	CASLGQANYGYTF
TRBD1	15	TRBV15	few	TRBJ2-7	TGTGCCACCAGCAGAGGGACAGGGGGGCCCTACGAGCAGTACTTC	CATSRGTGGPYEQYF
TRBD1	15	TRBV10-3	NA	TRBJ1-3	TGTGCCATCAGGAGGGCAGGGGGCTGGGGAAACACCATATATTTT	CAIRRAGGWGNTIYF
TRBD1	15	TRBV19	few	TRBJ1-2	TGTGCCAGTAGTATGCTCCCAGGGGGCGCGGATGGCTACACCTTC	CASSMLPGGADGYTF
TRBD1	16	TRBV19	NA	TRBJ1-5	TGTGCCAGTACCATGATCCGGACAGGAGTAGGTCAGCCCCAGCATTTT	CASTMIRTGVGQPQHF
TRBD1	14	TRBV28	NA	TRBJ1-4	TGTGCCAGCAGTACAGGGGACTGGGAGGAAAAACTGTTTTTT	CASSTGDWEEKLFF
NA	15	TRBV5-6	NA	TRBJ2-1	TGTGCCAGCAGCTTTAGTCATGGCGGCTACAATGAGCAGTTCTTC	CASSFSHGGYNEQFF
NA	13	TRBV4-1	medium-sized	TRBJ2-7	TGCGCCAGCAGCCAAGTCAAAGAGTACGAGCAGTACTTC	CASSQVKEYEQYF
NA	12	TRBV5-4	few	TRBJ1-2	TGTGCCAGCAGCCTGGGGGGGGATGGCTACACCTTC	CASSLGGDGYTF
NA	15	TRBV30	once	TRBJ2-5	TGTGCCTGGAGTGGTCCCGCGTCCACCCAAGAGACCCAGTACTTC	CAWSGPASTQETQYF
NA	12	TRBV30	NA	TRBJ2-5	TGTGCCTGGACCCCAGGGGGGGAGACCCAGTACTTC	CAWTPGGETQYF